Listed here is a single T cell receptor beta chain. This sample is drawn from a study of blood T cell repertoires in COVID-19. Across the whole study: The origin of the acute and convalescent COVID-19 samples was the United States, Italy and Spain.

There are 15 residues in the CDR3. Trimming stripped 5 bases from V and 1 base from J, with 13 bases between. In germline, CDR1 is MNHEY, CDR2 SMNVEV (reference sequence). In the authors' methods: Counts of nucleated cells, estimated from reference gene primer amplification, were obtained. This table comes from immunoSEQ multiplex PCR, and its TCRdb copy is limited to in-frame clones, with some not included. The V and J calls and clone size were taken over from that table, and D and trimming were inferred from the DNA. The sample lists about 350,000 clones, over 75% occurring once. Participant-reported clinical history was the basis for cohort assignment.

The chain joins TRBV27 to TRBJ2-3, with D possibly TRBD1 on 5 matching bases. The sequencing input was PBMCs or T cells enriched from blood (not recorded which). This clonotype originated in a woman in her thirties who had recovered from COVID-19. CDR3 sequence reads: CASSASGRRTDTQYF. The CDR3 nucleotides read TGTGCCAGCAGTGCCTCAGGGCGACGCACAGATACGCAGTATTTT.